The 18 T cell receptor beta chains below all came from one sample that was sequenced in a study of shared clonotypes between healthy human individuals. TCRdb's copy holds only in-frame clones and misses some; the assay was immunoSEQ multiplex PCR. The table includes some 2,400,000 clones, 90% to 96% detected once. Sequencing input: naive CD4+ T cells sorted from blood. Noted subset: CD45RA+ positively selected. The receptors stem from a man younger than 35 in good health.

V usage is TRBV30 and J usage is TRBJ1-2; the D is unclear. The CDR3 extends over 14 amino acids. V dropped 0 bases and J dropped 8 bases, with 16 bases sitting between them. CDR1 and CDR2 (germline): GTSNPN, SVGIG (reference sequence). DNA for the CDR3: TGTGCCTGGAGTGTCGGCCTTACTCTCAGCGGCTACACCTTC. As protein: CAWSVGLTLSGYTF.

This clone has just one count. Other DNA sequences of this sample code for an identical CDR3. This chain links TRBV4-1 with TRBJ2-6; TRBD1 aligns across 8 bases. Trimming removed 4 bases from V and 0 bases from J; junction bases left unmatched: 5. The CDR3 spans 17 residues. CDR1 is MGHRA and CDR2 is YSYEKL in the germline V gene. In nucleotides, the CDR3 is TGCGCCAGCAGCCCCGGACAGGGACTCTCTGGGGCCAACGTCCTGACTTTC. As protein: CASSPGQGLSGANVLTF.

The V gene is TRBV11-2, the J gene TRBJ2-1, with 9 bases aligning to TRBD1. V lost 4 bases and J lost 9; bases outside the gene matches: 4. This CDR3 has 13 amino acids. Germline V gives CDR1 SGHAT, CDR2 FQNNGV. CDR3 nucleotides: TGTGCCAGCAGCTCACAGGGGGCCGGTGAGCAGTTCTTC. It is translated as CASSSQGAGEQFF.

The chain recombines TRBV2 with TRBJ2-5, with D possibly being TRBD1 (6 bases). V was shortened by 6 bases and J by 2 bases, with 13 bases between the two germline ends. The CDR3 is 14 residues long. Germline V gene data show CDR1 as SNHLY and CDR2 as FYNNEI. In DNA form, the CDR3 reads TGTGCCAGCAGGCGTCTGGACAGACAAGAGACCCAGTACTTC. Its protein is CASRRLDRQETQYF. Using reference TRBV2 and TRBJ2-5 for the parts outside the CDR3, the full variable domain is EPEVTQTPSHQVTQMGQEVILRCVPISNHLYFYWYRQILGQKVEFLVSFYNNEISEKSEIFDDQFSVERPDGSNFTLKIRSTKLEDSAMYFCASRRLDRQETQYFGPGTRLLVL.

The chain joins TRBV6-1 to TRBJ2-1, with D maybe TRBD1 (6 bases). CDR3 length: 13 residues. The ends were cut back, 11 bases at V and 2 bases at J, with 13 bases in the middle. Germline V gene data show CDR1 as MNHNS and CDR2 as SASEGT. The CDR3 DNA is TGTGCCTGTAGAGGACAGACCTACAATGAGCAGTTCTTC. It specifies CACRGQTYNEQFF.

The chain uses TRBV5-1 and TRBJ2-7, with 13 bases lining up with TRBD2. V shed 5 bases and J 0 bases; nucleotides not matched to a gene: 5. The CDR3 length is 16 residues. Germline V gene sequence: CDR1 SGHRS, CDR2 YFSETQ. CDR3 bases: TGCGCCAGCAGTGGACTAGCGGGGGCCAGCTCCTACGAGCAGTACTTC. Amino acid sequence: CASSGLAGASSYEQYF.

The J gene is TRBJ2-3, the V gene TRBV9; TRBD1 aligns across 12 bases. The CDR3 covers 15 residues. Trimming cost V 4 bases and J 2 bases; bases outside gene matches: 2. Germline CDR1 reads SGDLS; CDR2 reads YYNGEE. CDR3 residues: CASSQGQGATDTQYF. CDR3 in DNA: TGTGCCAGCAGCCAGGGACAGGGGGCCACAGATACGCAGTATTTT.

The V and J genes are TRBV19 and TRBJ2-2; D is perhaps TRBD1 (6 bases). The CDR3 contains 16 residues. Germline CDR1 reads LNHDA; CDR2 reads SQIVND (reference sequence). V dropped 3 bases and J dropped 1 base, with 12 bases sitting between them. CDR3 DNA: TGTGCCAGTAGTATCAGGCAGGGGAAGAACACCGGGGAGCTGTTTTTT. Protein: CASSIRQGKNTGELFF.

The chain is built from TRBV11-2 and TRBJ2-5; perhaps TRBD1 as D (6 bases). The CDR3 extends over 15 amino acids. The V gene lost 4 bases and the J gene lost 4 bases, with 16 bases spanning the gap. The germline gives CDR1 SGHAT, CDR2 FQNNGV. The CDR3 DNA reads TGTGCCAGCAGCTCACAGGGTTTAAGGGGAGAGACCCAGTACTTC. Encoded protein: CASSSQGLRGETQYF.

The V gene is TRBV21-1, the J gene TRBJ2-7. TRBV21-1 is a known pseudogene. The CDR3 contains 18 residues. CDR3 sequence: CASSPRGQQNRPSYEQYF. CDR3 bases: TGTGCCAGCAGCCCTCGGGGGCAGCAAAATCGTCCATCCTACGAGCAGTACTTC.

This chain uses TRBV10-3 with TRBJ1-6, with 9 nucleotides matching TRBD1. The CDR3 sequence is 17 residues long. From germline, CDR1 is ENHRY and CDR2 SYGVKD. The trim removed 4 bases at V and 7 bases at J, leaving 11 bases unmatched. DNA for the CDR3: TGTGCCATCAGTGCCGCTATACCGGGACAGGGCAATTCACCCCTCCACTTT. This encodes CAISAAIPGQGNSPLHF.

The gene calls are TRBV5-4 and TRBJ2-1, with TRBD1 identical over 10 bases. CDR1 and CDR2 (germline): SGHNT, YYREEE (reference sequence). V shed 4 bases, J shed 4 bases, and the junction held 8 bases outside the gene matches. The CDR3 contains 16 residues. In nucleotides, the CDR3 is TGTGCCAGCAGCCTACCCCCGGGACAGGGGTACAATGAGCAGTTCTTC. Its protein product is CASSLPPGQGYNEQFF.

The chain is built from TRBV4-1 and TRBJ2-7; D call uncertain. V lost 3 bases to trimming and J lost 3 bases, with 15 bases between them. The CDR3 extends over 15 amino acids. Germline CDR1 and CDR2: MGHRA and YSYEKL. The CDR3 DNA reads TGCGCCAGCAGCCAGGCCGGGCCGGCGGTCTACGAGCAGTACTTC. Protein sequence: CASSQAGPAVYEQYF.

The chain combines TRBV18 with TRBJ1-3; possible D gene TRBD1, 5 bases. CDR3 length: 14 residues. V lost 5 bases and J lost 1, with 9 bases in between. The germline V gene encodes CDR1 KGHSH and CDR2 LQKENI. Here the CDR3 reads CASSSRVSGNTIYF. Written as DNA, the CDR3 is TGTGCCAGCTCATCCAGGGTATCTGGAAACACCATATATTTT.

J is TRBJ1-3 and V is TRBV11-2; D is unclear. Germline V CDR1 and CDR2: SGHAT, FQNNGV. The CDR3 has 12 residues. CDR3 region: CAIRSGGNTIYF. CDR3 coding DNA: TGTGCAATCCGTTCAGGAGGAAACACCATATATTTT.

The chain uses TRBV7-2 and TRBJ1-3; 8 nucleotides match TRBD1. This CDR3 is built from 15 residues. Per germline, CDR1 SGHTA and CDR2 FQGNSA. V trimming: 3 bases; J trimming: 3 bases; junction bases outside the gene matches: 4. The CDR3 DNA reads TGTGCCAGCAGCTTCGTTGGACAGGGTGGAAACACCATATATTTT. Encoded protein: CASSFVGQGGNTIYF.

This chain links TRBV9 with TRBJ1-3; 8 positions match TRBD1. Per the germline V gene, CDR1 is SGDLS and CDR2 is YYNGEE. J was trimmed by 3 bases and V by 4 bases; bases with no gene match: 6. The CDR3 consists of 15 residues. The CDR3, as DNA: TGTGCCAGCAGCACGACAGGGGCGGATGGAAACACCATATATTTT. Encoded protein: CASSTTGADGNTIYF.

This rearrangement joins TRBV7-2 to TRBJ2-4; D gene uncertain. The V gene lost 2 bases and the J gene lost 0 bases, with 8 bases spanning the gap. This CDR3 region has 15 residues. The germline CDR1 and CDR2 sequences are SGHTA and FQGNSA. CDR3 residues: CASSLITVAKNIQYF. The CDR3 coding sequence is TGTGCCAGCAGCTTAATTACAGTAGCCAAAAACATTCAGTACTTC.